These T cell receptor beta chains were read from a single sample in a study of shared clonotypes between healthy human individuals. Profiled with immunoSEQ multiplex PCR; TCRdb holds only in-frame clones, not every one. The sample lists 650,000 to 750,000 clones; 55% to 75% were seen once. The source material was memory CD4+ T cells sorted from blood. These receptor sequences come from a woman in her 30s in good health. Each CDR3 is given with its conserved first and last residue. A D gene is named only where the DNA matches it firmly. The size field is filled for only some rows; it gives once, few, many or a size class.

clone size: -; J gene: TRBJ1-1; D gene: -; V gene: TRBV2; CDR3 protein: CASRGGVLNTEAFF; CDR3 DNA: TGTGCCAGCAGAGGGGGTGTTTTGAACACTGAAGCTTTCTTT
clone size: -; J gene: TRBJ2-7; D gene: TRBD2; V gene: TRBV5-4; CDR3 protein: CASRSGTSNEQYF; CDR3 DNA: TGTGCCAGCAGATCTGGGACTAGCAACGAGCAGTACTTC
clone size: few; J gene: TRBJ2-7; D gene: TRBD1; V gene: TRBV25-1; CDR3 protein: CASSAEGADSAYEQYF; CDR3 DNA: TGTGCCAGCTCAGCCGAGGGGGCAGACTCTGCTTACGAGCAGTACTTC
clone size: few; J gene: TRBJ1-2; D gene: -; V gene: TRBV21-1; CDR3 protein: CATIVGDRQRNYGYTF; CDR3 DNA: TGTGCCACCATAGTGGGGGACAGGCAACGAAACTATGGCTACACCTTC
clone size: -; J gene: TRBJ2-3; D gene: -; V gene: TRBV27; CDR3 protein: CASRAARSGTDTQYF; CDR3 DNA: TGTGCCAGTCGAGCGGCTAGGTCGGGCACAGATACGCAGTATTTT
clone size: -; J gene: TRBJ2-7; D gene: -; V gene: TRBV28; CDR3 protein: CASRNGIYEQYF; CDR3 DNA: TGTGCCAGCAGAAACGGAATCTACGAGCAGTACTTC
clone size: -; J gene: TRBJ2-2; D gene: -; V gene: TRBV7-3; CDR3 protein: CASSLTGHPLNTGELFF; CDR3 DNA: TGTGCCAGCAGCTTAACGGGCCATCCCCTGAACACCGGGGAGCTGTTTTTT
clone size: -; J gene: TRBJ2-7; D gene: TRBD1; V gene: TRBV18; CDR3 protein: CASSLRDRHEQYF; CDR3 DNA: TGTGCCAGCTCACTTCGGGACAGACACGAGCAGTACTTC
clone size: few; J gene: TRBJ1-2; D gene: TRBD1; V gene: TRBV28; CDR3 protein: CASSRRDRVSYTF; CDR3 DNA: TGTGCCAGCAGCCGCCGGGACAGGGTTAGCTACACCTTC
clone size: -; J gene: TRBJ1-1; D gene: -; V gene: TRBV20-1; CDR3 protein: CSATREGAFF; CDR3 DNA: TGCAGTGCTACCAGGGAGGGAGCTTTCTTT
clone size: few; J gene: TRBJ2-5; D gene: -; V gene: TRBV11-1; CDR3 protein: CASSLADSGGRETQYF; CDR3 DNA: TGTGCCAGCAGCTTAGCGGACAGTGGGGGGCGAGAGACCCAGTACTTC
clone size: -; J gene: TRBJ1-3; D gene: -; V gene: TRBV5-1; CDR3 protein: CASSSNRGTGNTIYF; CDR3 DNA: TGCGCCAGCAGCTCCAATCGGGGGACCGGAAACACCATATATTTT
clone size: -; J gene: TRBJ1-2; D gene: -; V gene: TRBV6-4; CDR3 protein: CASSDSDWSASPVSYTF; CDR3 DNA: TGTGCCAGCAGTGACTCGGACTGGTCAGCTTCACCTGTGAGCTACACCTTC
clone size: -; J gene: TRBJ2-1; D gene: TRBD2; V gene: TRBV6-6; CDR3 protein: CASMVGAGAENEQFF; CDR3 DNA: TGTGCCAGCATGGTAGGGGCGGGAGCTGAAAATGAGCAGTTCTTC
clone size: -; J gene: TRBJ1-3; D gene: -; V gene: TRBV25-1; CDR3 protein: CASRTPGEVGGNTIYF; CDR3 DNA: TGTGCCAGCAGAACCCCTGGGGAGGTAGGAGGAAACACCATATATTTT
clone size: -; J gene: TRBJ1-2; D gene: TRBD1; V gene: TRBV2; CDR3 protein: CASSERTGGDYGYTF; CDR3 DNA: TGTGCCAGCAGTGAGAGGACAGGGGGCGATTATGGCTACACCTTC
clone size: -; J gene: TRBJ2-1; D gene: TRBD1; V gene: TRBV16; CDR3 protein: CASSRSTGIEQFF; CDR3 DNA: TGTGCCAGCAGCCGCTCGACAGGGATCGAGCAGTTCTTC
clone size: -; J gene: TRBJ2-7; D gene: TRBD2; V gene: TRBV13; CDR3 protein: CASSRGLAGGGSYEQYF; CDR3 DNA: TGTGCCAGCAGCCGCGGACTAGCGGGGGGGGGCTCCTACGAGCAGTACTTC
clone size: -; J gene: TRBJ1-5; D gene: TRBD1; V gene: TRBV2; CDR3 protein: CASRAGTGKNQPQHF; CDR3 DNA: TGTGCCAGCAGGGCCGGGACAGGGAAAAATCAGCCCCAGCATTTT
clone size: -; J gene: TRBJ2-7; D gene: TRBD1; V gene: TRBV6-6; CDR3 protein: CASSYSKGAEYEQYF; CDR3 DNA: TGTGCCAGCAGTTACTCGAAGGGGGCCGAATACGAGCAGTACTTC
clone size: -; J gene: TRBJ1-2; D gene: TRBD1; V gene: TRBV11-2; CDR3 protein: CASSPGTGGVYGYTF; CDR3 DNA: TGTGCCAGCAGCCCAGGGACAGGGGGCGTTTATGGCTACACCTTC
clone size: few; J gene: TRBJ1-2; D gene: TRBD1; V gene: TRBV30; CDR3 protein: CAWSHKGARSYGYTF; CDR3 DNA: TGTGCCTGGAGTCACAAGGGGGCTAGGAGCTATGGCTACACCTTC
clone size: -; J gene: TRBJ2-1; D gene: -; V gene: TRBV6-5; CDR3 protein: CASSKTREQGNEQFF; CDR3 DNA: TGTGCCAGCAGTAAAACCCGAGAACAGGGAAATGAGCAGTTCTTC
clone size: few; J gene: TRBJ2-3; D gene: -; V gene: TRBV19; CDR3 protein: CASSLQGSFTDTQYF; CDR3 DNA: TGTGCCAGTAGTTTACAGGGAAGTTTCACAGATACGCAGTATTTT
clone size: -; J gene: TRBJ2-7; D gene: -; V gene: TRBV15; CDR3 protein: CATSKPGRKSLDEQYF; CDR3 DNA: TGTGCCACCAGCAAACCTGGACGGAAGTCCTTGGACGAGCAGTACTTC
clone size: -; J gene: TRBJ1-4; D gene: TRBD1; V gene: TRBV5-6; CDR3 protein: CASSRSGGINEKLFF; CDR3 DNA: TGTGCCAGCAGCCGATCAGGGGGGATAAATGAAAAACTGTTTTTT
clone size: -; J gene: TRBJ2-1; D gene: -; V gene: TRBV9; CDR3 protein: CASSVVGSSNEQFF; CDR3 DNA: TGTGCCAGCAGCGTAGTAGGATCAAGCAATGAGCAGTTCTTC
clone size: -; J gene: TRBJ1-1; D gene: -; V gene: TRBV4-1; CDR3 protein: CASSRRQENTEAFF; CDR3 DNA: TGCGCCAGCAGCCGTCGGCAGGAGAACACTGAAGCTTTCTTT
clone size: few; J gene: TRBJ2-7; D gene: TRBD1; V gene: TRBV5-1; CDR3 protein: CASSDRTGSSYEQYF; CDR3 DNA: TGCGCCAGCAGCGATAGGACAGGTAGCTCCTACGAGCAGTACTTC
clone size: -; J gene: TRBJ2-7; D gene: -; V gene: TRBV25-1; CDR3 protein: CASSDISGNYEQYF; CDR3 DNA: TGTGCCAGCAGTGATATATCCGGGAACTACGAGCAGTACTTC
clone size: -; J gene: TRBJ1-1; D gene: -; V gene: TRBV27; CDR3 protein: CASSLWGRADTEAFF; CDR3 DNA: TGTGCCAGCAGTTTATGGGGGCGCGCGGACACTGAAGCTTTCTTT
clone size: -; J gene: TRBJ1-1; D gene: -; V gene: TRBV27; CDR3 protein: CASSLTSGRDTEAFF; CDR3 DNA: TGTGCCAGCAGTTTAACATCTGGCAGGGATACTGAAGCTTTCTTT
clone size: -; J gene: TRBJ1-2; D gene: -; V gene: TRBV9; CDR3 protein: CASSPPDSVGYTF; CDR3 DNA: TGTGCCAGCAGCCCCCCAGACAGTGTAGGCTACACCTTC
clone size: -; J gene: TRBJ2-3; D gene: -; V gene: TRBV2; CDR3 protein: CASRSSGVGKSTQYF; CDR3 DNA: TGTGCCAGCAGATCTTCGGGAGTGGGGAAGAGTACGCAGTATTTT
clone size: few; J gene: TRBJ2-3; D gene: -; V gene: TRBV4-1; CDR3 protein: CASSQPRRAEDTQYF; CDR3 DNA: TGCGCCAGCAGCCAACCCCGGAGGGCCGAAGATACGCAGTATTTT
clone size: -; J gene: TRBJ2-1; D gene: TRBD1; V gene: TRBV6-4; CDR3 protein: CASSPDRVSHNEQFF; CDR3 DNA: TGTGCCAGCAGTCCCGACAGGGTCTCGCACAATGAGCAGTTCTTC
clone size: -; J gene: TRBJ2-7; D gene: TRBD2; V gene: TRBV28; CDR3 protein: CASDNGTSGSWQYF; CDR3 DNA: TGTGCCAGTGACAACGGGACTAGCGGGAGTTGGCAGTACTTC
clone size: -; J gene: TRBJ2-1; D gene: -; V gene: TRBV27; CDR3 protein: CASSLSVAAYNEQFF; CDR3 DNA: TGTGCCAGCAGTTTGTCGGTAGCGGCCTACAATGAGCAGTTCTTC
clone size: -; J gene: TRBJ2-3; D gene: TRBD2; V gene: TRBV19; CDR3 protein: CASSIWTIAGDGDTQYF; CDR3 DNA: TGTGCCAGTAGTATATGGACTATAGCGGGAGATGGAGATACGCAGTATTTT
clone size: many; J gene: TRBJ2-5; D gene: -; V gene: TRBV7-2; CDR3 protein: CASSLGEWETQYF; CDR3 DNA: TGTGCCAGCAGCTTAGGGGAATGGGAGACCCAGTACTTC
clone size: -; J gene: TRBJ2-2; D gene: TRBD1; V gene: TRBV4-1; CDR3 protein: CASSHNQGYRGNTGELFF; CDR3 DNA: TGCGCCAGCAGCCATAATCAGGGGTACAGGGGGAACACCGGGGAGCTGTTTTTT
clone size: -; J gene: TRBJ2-3; D gene: -; V gene: TRBV28; CDR3 protein: CASSSGWQNTDTQYF; CDR3 DNA: TGTGCCAGCAGTTCGGGGTGGCAGAACACAGATACGCAGTATTTT
clone size: -; J gene: TRBJ2-1; D gene: TRBD1; V gene: TRBV19; CDR3 protein: CASSAPDRAYNEQFF; CDR3 DNA: TGTGCCAGTAGTGCGCCGGACAGGGCGTACAATGAGCAGTTCTTC
clone size: -; J gene: TRBJ1-4; D gene: -; V gene: TRBV7-9; CDR3 protein: CASSLAMQGIEKLFF; CDR3 DNA: TGTGCCAGCAGCTTAGCCATGCAGGGGATTGAAAAACTGTTTTTT
clone size: -; J gene: TRBJ2-1; D gene: -; V gene: TRBV13; CDR3 protein: CASSLFRDEQFF; CDR3 DNA: TGTGCCAGCAGCCTCTTCCGCGATGAGCAGTTCTTC
clone size: -; J gene: TRBJ2-3; D gene: -; V gene: TRBV5-1; CDR3 protein: CASHGQVGLDAFSTDTQYF; CDR3 DNA: TGCGCCAGCCATGGGCAGGTAGGGCTCGACGCCTTTAGCACAGATACGCAGTATTTT
clone size: -; J gene: TRBJ2-7; D gene: TRBD2; V gene: TRBV27; CDR3 protein: CASSLWGLAGGEQYF; CDR3 DNA: TGTGCCAGCAGTTTATGGGGACTAGCGGGAGGGGAGCAGTACTTC
clone size: many; J gene: TRBJ2-7; D gene: -; V gene: TRBV6-1; CDR3 protein: CASSEAGPGGGQGEQYF; CDR3 DNA: TGTGCCAGCAGTGAAGCAGGTCCGGGCGGCGGTCAAGGCGAGCAGTACTTC